A single sample gave rise to the 30 T cell receptor beta chains below, sequenced in a study of OX40 agonist ivuxolimab in advanced cancers. Generated by immunoSEQ multiplex PCR, the TCRdb table keeps only in-frame clones and is missing some. The sample contains roughly 48,000 clones, roughly 84% of which appear only once. Sequencing was performed on CD4+ or CD8+ T cells sorted from blood, taken in a trial of the OX40 agonist ivuxolimab. These receptors were taken from an adult with an advanced solid tumor such as melanoma, head and neck, liver or kidney cancer.

The chain links TRBV11-1 to TRBJ2-7; D might be TRBD2 (5 bases). CDR1 and CDR2 (germline): SGHAT, FQDESV (reference sequence). V lost 4 bases and J 6 bases, leaving 16 bases between the germline ends. The CDR3 loop spans 14 amino acids. In DNA, the CDR3 is TGTGCCAGCAGCTCGTCCGGGAACAGAGGCGAGCAGTACTTC. Its translation is CASSSSGNRGEQYF. The full variable domain, rest sourced from reference TRBV11-1 and TRBJ2-7, is EAEVAQSPRYKITEKSQAVAFWCDPISGHATLYWYRQILGQGPELLVQFQDESVVDDSQLPKDRFSAERLKGVDSTLKIQPAELGDSAMYLCASSSSGNRGEQYFGPGTRLTVT.

The chain recombines TRBV2 with TRBJ2-3, with 7 bases identical to TRBD2. The CDR3 covers 16 residues. V gave up 6 bases and J gave up 0 bases; unmatched junction bases: 9. The germline CDR1 and CDR2 sequences are SNHLY and FYNNEI. CDR3: CASRQLASSSTDTQYF. The CDR3 nucleotides are TGTGCCAGCAGACAACTAGCGTCCTCCAGCACAGATACGCAGTATTTT.

By its share, this clone is medium-sized (0.01 to 0.1%). The chain couples TRBV7-9 to TRBJ1-1; D ambiguous. The germline gives CDR1 SEHNR, CDR2 FQNEAQ (reference sequence). The CDR3 has 12 residues. V lost 5 bases, J lost 3 bases, and 7 bases lay in between. The CDR3 bases are TGTGCCAGCAGCCTCCTTGACACTGAAGCTTTCTTT. Translated, it gives CASSLLDTEAFF.

The rearrangement uses TRBV27 and TRBJ2-1; D might be TRBD1 (6 bases). The V and J ends lost 5 bases and 2 bases respectively, with 16 bases between them. Germline-derived CDR1 and CDR2 are MNHEY and SMNVEV (reference sequence). The CDR3 loop spans 16 amino acids. The CDR3 region is CASSPRLGGAYNEQFF. The CDR3 bases are TGTGCCAGCAGTCCCCGCCTAGGGGGAGCCTACAATGAGCAGTTCTTC.

This chain uses TRBV7-6 with TRBJ2-1, with 11 bases identical to TRBD2. The CDR3 totals 15 residues. The germline gives CDR1 SGHVS, CDR2 FNYEAQ. The V segment lost 5 bases and the J segment 4 bases; nucleotides outside the gene matches: 4. The chain's CDR3 is CASSEIAGGYNEQFF. The CDR3 DNA reads TGTGCCAGCAGCGAAATAGCGGGAGGGTACAATGAGCAGTTCTTC. Full variable domain (rest looked up from reference TRBV7-6 and TRBJ2-1): GAGVSQSPRYKVTKRGQDVALRCDPISGHVSLYWYRQALGQGPEFLTYFNYEAQQDKSGLPNDRFSAERPEGSISTLTIQRTEQRDSAMYRCASSEIAGGYNEQFFGPGTRLTVL.

This sequence joins TRBV25-1 and TRBJ2-3; TRBD2 might be the D (5 bases). V was trimmed by 8 bases and J by 0 bases, leaving 12 bases between them. The length of the CDR3 is 14 residues. Looked up from germline, CDR1 is MGHDK and CDR2 is SYGVNS. CDR3 loop: CASRSGLSTDTQYF. DNA for the CDR3: TGTGCCAGCCGGAGCGGACTTAGCACAGATACGCAGTATTTT.

V gene TRBV6-6 combines with J gene TRBJ2-7; 10 bases agree with TRBD2. V shed 5 bases and J 4 bases; nucleotides not matched to a gene: 2. CDR3 length: 13 amino acids. CDR1 MNHNY and CDR2 SVGAGI come from the germline V gene (reference sequence). The CDR3 DNA reads TGTGCCAGCAGTCGGACTAGCGGATACGAGCAGTACTTC. It yields the protein CASSRTSGYEQYF.

The chain is built from TRBV5-1 and TRBJ1-2; unclear D gene. There are 15 residues in the CDR3. The germline V gene has CDR1 SGHRS and CDR2 YFSETQ. V was clipped by 0 bases and J by 4 bases, with 13 bases between them. The CDR3 is CASSLDAGRGYGYTF. The CDR3 coding sequence is TGCGCCAGCAGCTTGGATGCGGGAAGAGGCTATGGCTACACCTTC.

The chain is built from TRBV29-1 and TRBJ2-3, with D perhaps matching TRBD1 (6 bases). This CDR3 contains 13 residues. Germline V gene data show CDR1 as SQVTM and CDR2 as ANQGSEA. Trimming cost V 1 base and J 6 bases, with 11 bases left between them. The CDR3 DNA reads TGCAGCGTTGAAGGGGGGCGCAGGGATACGCAGTATTTT. Protein: CSVEGGRRDTQYF.

J is TRBJ1-4 and V is TRBV7-6; tentatively, D is TRBD1 (5 bases). Trimming shortened V by 5 bases and J by 10 bases, and 17 bases separated the two germline ends. The CDR3 totals 14 residues. The V gene's germline CDR1 is SGHVS and CDR2 FNYEAQ. For the CDR3, the DNA is TGTGCCAGCAGCAACCGGGACGGGGCGGGAAAACTGTTTTTT. Protein: CASSNRDGAGKLFF. The whole variable domain, filled in from reference TRBV7-6 and TRBJ1-4, reads GAGVSQSPRYKVTKRGQDVALRCDPISGHVSLYWYRQALGQGPEFLTYFNYEAQQDKSGLPNDRFSAERPEGSISTLTIQRTEQRDSAMYRCASSNRDGAGKLFFGSGTQLSVL.

The rearrangement links TRBV6-1 to TRBJ1-1, with 7 bases aligning to TRBD1. This CDR3 comprises 14 residues. With V trimmed by 5 bases and J by 3 bases, 6 bases remained unmatched. Per the germline V gene, CDR1 is MNHNS and CDR2 is SASEGT. CDR3 DNA sequence: TGTGCCAGCAGTCTGACAGGGTTAGACACTGAAGCTTTCTTT. Its protein is CASSLTGLDTEAFF.

The rearrangement links TRBV12-5 to TRBJ2-5; 14 nucleotides line up with TRBD2. CDR3 length: 18 residues. Germline V gene data show CDR1 as LGHNT and CDR2 as FRNRAP. Germline trimming cut 3 bases from V and 2 bases from J; bases unmatched to any gene: 8. CDR3 bases: TGTGCTAGTGGTTTTCGAGGACTAGCGGGAGGCACTCAAGAGACCCAGTACTTC. It is translated as CASGFRGLAGGTQETQYF. Combining the CDR3 with reference TRBV12-5 and TRBJ2-5 gives the whole variable domain DARVTQTPRHKVTEMGQEVTMRCQPILGHNTVFWYRQTMMQGLELLAYFRNRAPLDDSGMPKDRFSAEMPDATLATLKIQPSEPRDSAVYFCASGFRGLAGGTQETQYFGPGTRLLVL.

This clone has only a few counts. The gene calls are TRBV19 and TRBJ1-2; 8 nucleotides align to TRBD1. Germline V gene lookup returns CDR1 LNHDA and CDR2 SQIVND (reference sequence). The CDR3 has 15 residues. J gave up 4 bases and V 5 bases, and 9 bases lay outside the gene matches. The CDR3 here is CASSLRTGNGYGYTF. The CDR3 DNA follows: TGTGCCAGTAGTTTGAGGACAGGGAACGGCTATGGCTACACCTTC.

J is TRBJ2-3 and V is TRBV20-1, with D hard to call. The CDR3 contains 11 residues. The V gene's germline CDR1 is DFQATT and CDR2 SNEGSKA (reference sequence). V was pared by 5 bases and J by 5 bases, with 8 bases between. The CDR3 bases are TGCAGTGCTTCTAGTCAAGATACGCAGTATTTT. Translating gives CSASSQDTQYF.

The genes are TRBV7-3 and TRBJ2-7; weak D call: TRBD2 (6 bases). V gave up 5 bases and J gave up 2 bases, with 10 bases separating them. CDR3 length: 13 residues. From germline, CDR1 is SGHTA and CDR2 FQGTGA. CDR3: CASSQEGAYEQYF. CDR3 coding DNA: TGTGCCAGCAGCCAGGAGGGAGCCTACGAGCAGTACTTC. The full variable domain, in which reference TRBV7-3 and TRBJ2-7 provide the parts outside the CDR3, is GAGVSQTPSNKVTEKGKYVELRCDPISGHTALYWYRQSLGQGPEFLIYFQGTGAADDSGLPNDRFFAVRPEGSVSTLKIQRTERGDSAVYLCASSQEGAYEQYFGPGTRLTVT.

The rearrangement joins TRBV27 to TRBJ2-1; 13 bases agree with TRBD2. V shed 8 bases, J shed 13 bases, and the junction held 8 bases outside the gene matches. Germline V gives CDR1 MNHEY, CDR2 SMNVEV (reference sequence). This CDR3 comprises 13 residues. The CDR3 spells CASRTSGSSSQFF. The CDR3, as DNA: TGTGCCAGCCGGACTAGCGGGAGTTCTTCTCAGTTCTTC.

The J gene is TRBJ2-1, the V gene TRBV5-1; D perhaps matches TRBD2 (6 bases). Trimming took 2 bases from V and 5 from J, leaving 8 bases between them. The CDR3 spans 13 residues. CDR1 is SGHRS, CDR2 YFSETQ, per germline. CDR3 sequence (DNA): TGCGCCAGCAGCTTAGGGACTCACAATGAGCAGTTCTTC. As protein: CASSLGTHNEQFF. Supplemented by reference TRBV5-1 and TRBJ2-1, the full variable domain reads KAGVTQTPRYLIKTRGQQVTLSCSPISGHRSVSWYQQTPGQGLQFLFEYFSETQRNKGNFPGRFSGRQFSNSRSEMNVSTLELGDSALYLCASSLGTHNEQFFGPGTRLTVL.

The rearrangement joins TRBV13 to TRBJ1-1, with no clear D. The germline gives CDR1 PRHDT, CDR2 FYEKMQ (reference sequence). This CDR3 is 14 amino acids long. Trimming removed 5 bases from V and 2 bases from J, with 12 bases in between. The CDR3 DNA follows: TGTGCCAGCAGCCATACACAAACTAACACTGAAGCTTTCTTT. It translates to CASSHTQTNTEAFF.

The chain has TRBV5-1 and TRBJ1-4; 10 bases fit TRBD1. Germline assignment: CDR1 SGHRS and CDR2 YFSETQ. This CDR3 is 15 amino acids long. J was trimmed by 8 bases and V by 4 bases; bases with no gene match: 8. Here the CDR3 DNA reads TGCGCCAGCAGCCCCCTCGGGACAGGGGCAGAAAAACTGTTTTTT. Translated: CASSPLGTGAEKLFF.

V and J are TRBV6-1 and TRBJ2-5; TRBD1 might be the D (6 bases). This CDR3 is built from 14 residues. Trimming took 10 bases from V and 10 from J, leaving 25 bases between them. Germline CDR1 is MNHNS and CDR2 is SASEGT. CDR3 sequence reads: CAIPKGHPKPDQYF. The CDR3 DNA follows: TGTGCCATCCCCAAGGGACACCCTAAGCCGGACCAGTACTTC.

The V and J genes are TRBV19 and TRBJ1-6, with D unclear. V lost 6 bases to trimming and J lost 5 bases, with 11 bases between them. The length of the CDR3 is 14 residues. Germline V lookup: CDR1 LNHDA, CDR2 SQIVND (reference sequence). The CDR3 nucleotides read TGTGCCAGTAGATCACGTATGGATAATTCACCCCTCCACTTT. Translated, it gives CASRSRMDNSPLHF.

This clone has just one count. This chain links TRBV5-6 with TRBJ2-5, with D possibly matching TRBD2 (6 bases). The CDR3 is made up of 15 amino acids. CDR1 SGHDT and CDR2 YYEEEE come from the germline V gene. V shed 3 bases and J shed 5 bases, with 17 bases lying between them. The CDR3 nucleotides are TGTGCCAGCAGCTCCCTGCCTGCGGGGAGTGAGACCCAGTACTTC. Translating it yields CASSSLPAGSETQYF.

The chain couples TRBV4-2 to TRBJ1-2; weak D call: TRBD1 (5 bases). This CDR3 has 15 amino acids. Germline V lookup: CDR1 LGHNA, CDR2 YNFKEQ. Trimming took 5 bases from V and 4 from J, leaving 17 bases between them. The DNA of the CDR3 is TGTGCCAGCAGCTCGAGGGGCTCACTGGGCTATGGCTACACCTTC. Protein product: CASSSRGSLGYGYTF.

In this sample, this clone turned up a few times. The V call is TRBV7-9, the J call TRBJ1-5, with D maybe TRBD1 (5 bases). Germline-derived CDR1 and CDR2 are SEHNR and FQNEAQ (reference sequence). The CDR3 consists of 15 residues. Trimming cost V 4 bases and J 4 bases, with 14 bases left between them. The CDR3 DNA is TGTGCCAGCAGCTCAACGAGGGGATGGAATCAGCCCCAGCATTTT. As protein: CASSSTRGWNQPQHF.

Here the CDR3 reads CASGFPNTGELFF. CDR3 bases: TGTGCTAGTGGTTTCCCGAACACCGGGGAGCTGTTTTTT. The chain recombines TRBV12-5 with TRBJ2-2; D is ambiguous. This CDR3 has 13 residues. CDR1 and CDR2 (germline): LGHNT, FRNRAP. V gave up 3 bases and J gave up 0 bases, with 2 bases separating them.

This chain connects TRBV2 to TRBJ2-2, with a tentative D call TRBD2 (6 bases). Germline V gene data show CDR1 as SNHLY and CDR2 as FYNNEI. V lost 0 bases and J lost 4, with 15 bases in between. This CDR3 has 17 residues. The CDR3 reads CASSEALPGASTGELFF. The CDR3 region has the DNA TGTGCCAGCAGTGAAGCGCTTCCGGGAGCGAGCACCGGGGAGCTGTTTTTT.

The chain joins TRBV19 to TRBJ2-1, with TRBD2 matching over 12 bases. Germline V lookup: CDR1 LNHDA, CDR2 SQIVND (reference sequence). V lost 5 bases and J lost 7; bases outside the gene matches: 9. The CDR3 covers 16 residues. CDR3 in amino acids: CASSGRLAGVENEQFF. The CDR3, as DNA: TGTGCCAGTAGTGGTCGACTAGCGGGAGTGGAGAATGAGCAGTTCTTC.

This clone has just one count. The genes are TRBV5-5 and TRBJ1-2, with D possibly being TRBD1 (6 bases). Germline lookup yields CDR1 SGHKS and CDR2 YYEKEE (reference sequence). The CDR3 consists of 17 residues. V was clipped by 4 bases and J by 1 base, with 20 bases between them. In DNA, the CDR3 is TGTGCCAGCAGCCCTGAACCCGGACAGTACGGTAACTATGGCTACACCTTC. Protein sequence: CASSPEPGQYGNYGYTF.

CDR3 coding DNA: TGTGCCAGCAGCGTAGCGGGGACAGCAGGAGAGACCCAGTACTTC. Encoded protein: CASSVAGTAGETQYF. The chain combines TRBV9 with TRBJ2-5; 7 bases agree with TRBD1. CDR1 and CDR2 (germline): SGDLS, YYNGEE. The CDR3 spans 15 residues. With 0 bases clipped from V and 4 bases from J, the junction kept 6 bases outside the gene matches.

On this clone itself: Additional DNA sequences in this sample encode the identical CDR3. This sequence joins TRBV7-9 and TRBJ1-1; D unresolved. Deletions cut 1 base from V and 5 bases from J, with 17 bases between. The V gene's germline CDR1 is SEHNR and CDR2 FQNEAQ (reference sequence). The CDR3 consists of 16 residues. The DNA of the CDR3 is TGTGCCAGCAGCTTAGATCGGGGAGCCCGCGGGACTGAAGCTTTCTTT. Protein: CASSLDRGARGTEAFF.